The entry below gives a single T cell receptor (beta chain) sequence along with its context. Its antigen remains unknown. This CDR3 spans 15 amino acids. Trimming at V came to 7 bases and at J to 6 bases, leaving 15 bases not matched to a gene. The germline gives CDR1 MNHEY, CDR2 SVGAGI. The entry originates in a study of cytomegalovirus exposure and HLA in healthy donors. These donors were members of the roughly 120-subject validation cohort, a group separate from the approximately 670-subject first cohort. Study findings and constraints: There were fewer than 200 TCR beta chains listed as cytomegalovirus-associated. According to reports, the classifier identified cytomegalovirus status with high specificity and sensitivity.

Sequencing was performed with immunoSEQ multiplex PCR; in TCRdb, only in-frame clones are kept and a portion is missing. The table has 180,000 or so clones, approximately 89% seen once. V is TRBV6-5 and J is TRBJ2-7; TRBD2 matches 7 bases. The receptor was isolated from a man aged 25 to 40 in good health and CMV-seropositive. The sample comprised PBMCs. CDR3 loop: CASTPKWGLRSEQYF. As DNA, the CDR3 is TGTGCCAGCACCCCTAAGTGGGGACTACGGAGCGAGCAGTACTTC.